This T cell receptor beta chain derives from a study of shared clonotypes between healthy human individuals. The donor population consisted of healthy HIV-negative adults with no recent acute infections or vaccinations. As handled by the study authors: ImmunoSEQ junction-only sequences lacked quality scores, so their filtering differed. Some clones are missing from TCRdb's copy, which holds only in-frame ones; the method was immunoSEQ multiplex PCR. V and J calls and clone size follow that table, whereas D and trimming were derived from the DNA. Of 550,000 to 700,000 clones in the sample, around 73% were seen once. This clone has just one count. What it binds is unknown. The study, taken as a whole, reports: Clonotype sharing across several donors was observed for 4.5% to 6.5% of naive CD4 clonotypes.

The CDR3 length is 18 residues. V gene TRBV21-1 combines with J gene TRBJ2-7; the table gives TRBD1 as D, unverified against the DNA. TRBV21-1 is termed a pseudogene. The specimen was memory CD4+ T cells sorted from blood. Subset described: CD45RA-negative fraction. The source is a woman aged 25-40 years in good health. CDR3 bases: TGTGCCAGAGGAATCGTATTGTGGGGGCGAATCCACTCCTACGAGCAGTACTTC. Translating it yields CARGIVLWGRIHSYEQYF.